This passage covers 7 T cell receptor beta chains from one sample sequenced in a study of T cell repertoires in cytomegalovirus infection. TCRdb called the reads again in MiXCR, with one record for every CDR3 protein. Here the sample spans under 800,000 distinct CDR3 sequences, 20% to 30% being singletons. Sequencing was done on a sample of CD8+ T cells from PBMCs. The receptors were gathered from a human donor in good health (CMV status not recorded). Some clones in this sample may be carry-over from other donors' samples.

A remark on this clonotype: Its ends do not fully match the called genes, so a read error is possible. V and J are TRBV14 and TRBJ1-1; D not certain. This CDR3 is 13 amino acids long. CDR1 and CDR2 (germline): SGHDN, FVKESK. For the CDR3, the DNA is TGTGCTAGCAGCCAACTCAAATGGACTGAAGCTTTCTTT. Amino acids: CASSQLKWTEAFF. The full variable domain, its missing parts supplied by reference TRBV14 and TRBJ1-1, is EAGVTQFPSHSVIEKGQTVTLRCDPISGHDNLYWYRRVMGKEIKFLLHFVKESKQDESGMPNNRFLAERTGGTYSTLKVQPAELEDSGVYFCASSQLKWTEAFFGQGTRLTVV.

This chain connects TRBV7-9 to TRBJ1-1, with D perhaps matching TRBD1 (6 bases). Germline V CDR1 and CDR2: SEHNR, FQNEAQ (reference sequence). The CDR3 sequence is 15 residues long. V was cut by 0 bases and J by 5 bases, with 13 bases left in between. The CDR3 here is CASSLAVSRGTEAFF. The DNA of the CDR3 is TGTGCCAGCAGCTTAGCAGTCTCGAGGGGGACTGAAGCTTTCTTT.

There are a few counts of this clonotype. The V gene is TRBV6-5, the J gene TRBJ1-1; 7 positions agree with TRBD1. The V segment lost 4 bases and the J segment 7 bases; nucleotides outside the gene matches: 6. This CDR3 is built from 13 residues. Germline V lookup: CDR1 MNHEY, CDR2 SVGAGI. CDR3 protein: CASSFTGDREAFF. DNA of the CDR3: TGTGCCAGCAGTTTTACAGGGGACCGTGAAGCTTTCTTT.

This chain links TRBV7-9 with TRBJ1-3; D might be TRBD1 (5 bases). Germline V lookup: CDR1 SEHNR, CDR2 FQNEAQ (reference sequence). Trimming took off 5 bases at V and 0 bases at J, with 8 bases between the two ends. CDR3 length: 14 residues. The CDR3 spells CASSGQDSGNTIYF. The CDR3 DNA is TGTGCCAGCAGCGGACAAGACTCTGGAAACACCATATATTTT.

The table lists this clonotype with many counts. This chain connects TRBV11-2 to TRBJ2-7; 8 bases are shared with TRBD1. V shed 0 bases and J 0 bases; nucleotides not matched to a gene: 1. The V gene's germline CDR1 is SGHAT and CDR2 FQNNGV. The CDR3 spans 15 residues. This CDR3 is CASSLEGQVSYEQYF. The CDR3 DNA is TGTGCCAGCAGCTTAGAGGGACAGGTCTCCTACGAGCAGTACTTC.

The J gene is TRBJ1-1, the V gene TRBV11-2; no clear D. Germline assignment: CDR1 SGHAT and CDR2 FQNNGV. V lost 0 bases and J 7 bases, leaving 18 bases between the germline ends. The CDR3 is 16 residues long. This CDR3 reads CASSLEGSPYSNEAFF. As DNA, the CDR3 is TGTGCCAGCAGCTTAGAGGGCAGCCCCTACTCCAATGAAGCTTTCTTT.

This chain links TRBV7-9 with TRBJ2-7; 10 nucleotides align to TRBD2. Germline CDR1 and CDR2: SEHNR and FQNEAQ (reference sequence). This CDR3 has 14 residues. After removal of 6 bases from V and 10 bases from J, the junction contained 12 bases not matched to a gene. The chain's CDR3 is CASSHSGGRSSQYV. Written as DNA, the CDR3 is TGTGCCAGCAGTCATAGCGGGGGGCGCTCATCCCAGTACGTC.